One sample yielded the 12 T cell receptor beta chains listed below, sequenced in a study of cytomegalovirus exposure and HLA in healthy donors. The PCR used 60 Vbeta and 13 Jbeta primers. Generated by immunoSEQ multiplex PCR, the TCRdb table keeps only in-frame clones and is missing some. The repertoire has about 190,000 clones, around 75% of them found once; the top ten carry less than 4%. The sample consisted of PBMCs. These receptor sequences come from a woman under 40 in good health and CMV-seropositive.

The CDR3 reads CASRTGVAETQYF. The CDR3 coding sequence is TGTGCCAGCAGAACAGGGGTGGCAGAGACCCAGTACTTC. The rearrangement links TRBV7-9 to TRBJ2-5, with 7 positions matching TRBD1. After removal of 6 bases from V and 4 bases from J, the junction contained 5 bases not matched to a gene. CDR3 size: 13 residues. Germline values: CDR1 SEHNR, CDR2 FQNEAQ (reference sequence).

This clone has a count of ten or more. The V gene is TRBV5-1, the J gene TRBJ2-3; 7 bases align to TRBD2. After removal of 3 bases from V and 0 bases from J, the junction contained 4 bases not matched to a gene. Per germline, CDR1 SGHRS and CDR2 YFSETQ. This CDR3 has 15 residues. The chain's CDR3 is CASSSSGMSTDTQYF. The CDR3 DNA is TGCGCCAGCAGCTCAAGCGGGATGAGCACAGATACGCAGTATTTT.

The gene calls are TRBV27 and TRBJ2-1; 13 bases are shared with TRBD2. Germline loops: CDR1 MNHEY, CDR2 SMNVEV (reference sequence). The J segment lost 9 bases and the V segment lost 4 bases, leaving 6 bases of the junction unmatched. This CDR3 region has 15 residues. Here the CDR3 DNA reads TGTGCCAGCAGTTCCGGGACTAGCGGGATGGGTGAGCAGTTCTTC. Translated, it gives CASSSGTSGMGEQFF.

The chain couples TRBV7-2 to TRBJ2-7, with D possibly matching TRBD2 (6 bases). Germline V gene data show CDR1 as SGHTA and CDR2 as FQGNSA. Trimming left V 5 bases short and J 4 bases short, with 21 bases between. The CDR3 totals 16 residues. The CDR3 nucleotides read TGTGCCAGCAGCCTATCAACTAAGGAGGGCAGGTACGAGCAGTACTTC. This codes for CASSLSTKEGRYEQYF.

The V and J genes are TRBV13 and TRBJ2-7, with 10 bases that match TRBD2. Germline V lookup: CDR1 PRHDT, CDR2 FYEKMQ (reference sequence). Germline trimming cut 5 bases from V and 6 bases from J; bases unmatched to any gene: 13. The CDR3 spans 16 residues. The CDR3 DNA reads as TGTGCCAGCAGCCTATCAAGCGGGAGGGCCTCGTGCGAGCAGTACTTC. Translated, it gives CASSLSSGRASCEQYF.

CDR3 region: CASSIELAGSYNEQFF. The DNA of the CDR3 is TGTGCCAGTAGTATAGAACTAGCGGGCTCCTACAATGAGCAGTTCTTC. The chain links TRBV19 to TRBJ2-1, with 9 nucleotides matching TRBD2. V lost 0 bases, J lost 0 bases, and 0 bases stayed unmatched. This CDR3 has 16 amino acids. Germline loops: CDR1 LNHDA, CDR2 SQIVND (reference sequence).

The chain has TRBV7-2 and TRBJ2-1; a possible D gene is TRBD2 (6 bases). The V end lost 5 bases, the J end lost 8 bases, and 19 bases lay between the germline ends. Germline V gene sequence: CDR1 SGHTA, CDR2 FQGNSA. The CDR3 loop spans 15 amino acids. DNA for the CDR3: TGTGCCAGCAGCCAACGGCGGGGTCCAGGAGATGAGCAGTTCTTC. Its protein is CASSQRRGPGDEQFF.

This chain joins TRBV18 and TRBJ1-4; D call uncertain. The CDR3 has 13 amino acids. V was clipped by 1 base and J by 6 bases, with 6 bases between them. Germline CDR1 KGHSH, CDR2 LQKENI. CDR3 coding DNA: TGTGCCAGCTCACCACGACTTTATGAAAAACTGTTTTTT. Encoded protein: CASSPRLYEKLFF.

This clone has only one observation. Distinct nucleotide sequences in the sample also encode this CDR3. The chain is built from TRBV7-6 and TRBJ2-2; the D gene is possibly TRBD1 (5 bases). The germline CDR1 and CDR2 sequences are SGHVS and FNYEAQ. V lost 2 bases and J lost 6, with 13 bases in between. The CDR3 totals 15 residues. Here the CDR3 DNA reads TGTGCCAGCAGCTTAAAAGGGGCCCGAGCCGGGGAGCTGTTTTTT. Amino acids: CASSLKGARAGELFF.

CDR3 DNA: TGTGCCAGCCGTAAGCGGGGGGCGAGCTCCTACGAGCAGTACTTC. Its translation is CASRKRGASSYEQYF. The J gene is TRBJ2-7, the V gene TRBV27; 9 bases map to TRBD2. Unmatched junction bases numbered 8, after V lost 8 bases and J lost 0 bases. The V gene's germline CDR1 is MNHEY and CDR2 SMNVEV (reference sequence). The CDR3 is 15 residues long.

Points on this clone: Other nucleotide sequences in the sample specify the same CDR3. The J gene is TRBJ2-7, the V gene TRBV5-1, with TRBD2 matching over 7 bases. V dropped 0 bases and J dropped 0; count of bases not matched to a gene: 12. CDR3 length: 18 residues. Germline CDR1 SGHRS, CDR2 YFSETQ. As DNA, the CDR3 is TGCGCCAGCAGCTTGGCCGAGCGAGCTAGCGGTCCCTCCTACGAGCAGTACTTC. Translation: CASSLAERASGPSYEQYF.

The chain employs TRBV28 and TRBJ1-1, with D perhaps matching TRBD1 (6 bases). This CDR3 contains 13 residues. Germline V lookup: CDR1 MDHEN, CDR2 SYDVKM. Trimming left V 10 bases short and J 5 bases short, with 17 bases between. CDR3 in amino acids: CATYPHRETEAFF. The CDR3, as DNA: TGTGCCACCTACCCTCACAGGGAGACTGAAGCTTTCTTT. Full variable domain (remainder filled in from reference TRBV28 and TRBJ1-1): DVKVTQSSRYLVKRTGEKVFLECVQDMDHENMFWYRQDPGLGLRLIYFSYDVKMKEKGDIPEGYSVSREKKERFSLILESASTNQTSMYLCATYPHRETEAFFGQGTRLTVV.